This TCR beta chain appears in the sequencing data of a study of HIV-infected patients and healthy controls. General study results and limits: MAIT alpha-chain CDR3s were frequent in healthy controls, depleted in HIV+.

Many counts were recorded for this clonotype. Its antigen is still unknown. cDNA was made from roughly 470 ng RNA using alpha and beta constant primers. Using multiplexing indices, alpha and beta chain libraries were generated apart by chain-specific third strand synthesis. Ligation attached cDNA to a 5' RACE adapter that carried a random hexamer and SP2 site. The library had 12-nucleotide molecular identifiers formed by two random hexamers joined together. TCRdb processed the 5' RACE reads anew with MiXCR; each CDR3 protein has one entry. Of tens of thousands of distinct CDR3 sequences listed, about 8.5% are singletons. Trimming cost V 5 bases and J 5 bases, with 13 bases left between them. The CDR3 sequence is 14 residues long. Germline V CDR1 and CDR2: MNHEY, SMNVEV (reference sequence). The repertoire came from unfractionated whole blood and reflected all unsorted peripheral T cells. A roughly 2.4 ml peripheral blood sample was taken for RNA.

The chain joins TRBV27 to TRBJ1-5; D possibly corresponds to TRBD1 (6 bases). The specimen was blood. This sequence was found in an adult in good health. CDR3 residues: CASSPGQRHQPQHF. The DNA of the CDR3 is TGTGCCAGCAGTCCAGGACAGCGACATCAGCCCCAGCATTTT.